A single sample is the source of the 28 T cell receptor beta chains below, sequenced in a study of identical twins. TCRdb processed the 5' RACE reads anew with MiXCR; each CDR3 protein has one entry. The sample carries about 530,000 distinct CDR3 sequences, under 25% recorded once. These data were also filed under a second study, of yellow fever vaccine responses in identical twins.

The sample consisted of CD4+ T cells sorted from blood. These receptor sequences come from a woman aged 18-30 years in good health.

The chain joins TRBV18 to TRBJ2-1, with 7 bases that match TRBD1. V lost 3 bases, J lost 4 bases, and 3 bases stayed unmatched. This CDR3 is 14 amino acids long. Germline assignment: CDR1 KGHSH and CDR2 LQKENI. The CDR3 DNA follows: TGTGCCAGCTCACCCAGGGACAGATACAATGAGCAGTTCTTC. This gives the protein CASSPRDRYNEQFF.

This clonotype was seen only a few times. The chain recombines TRBV12-3 or TRBV12-4 with TRBJ2-1; perhaps TRBD1 as D (6 bases). Trimming left V 6 bases short and J 11 bases short, with 23 bases between. The CDR3 has 15 amino acids. CDR3: CASSPRGTTTMQQFF. The CDR3 DNA reads TGTGCCAGCAGCCCTCGAGGGACAACTACAATGCAGCAGTTCTTC.

V gene TRBV5-5 combines with J gene TRBJ1-3; D might be TRBD1 (5 bases). Germline CDR1 is SGHKS and CDR2 is YYEKEE (reference sequence). V was clipped by 2 bases and J by 4 bases, with 10 bases between them. The CDR3 loop spans 14 amino acids. The CDR3 DNA follows: TGTGCCAGCAGCTTCCAGGGTGGGGGAAACACCATATATTTT. Its translation: CASSFQGGGNTIYF.

This clonotype was seen only a few times. The chain uses TRBV20-1 and TRBJ1-2; D is possibly TRBD1 (5 bases). This CDR3 has 15 residues. In germline, CDR1 is DFQATT, CDR2 SNEGSKA (reference sequence). V gave up 2 bases and J gave up 7 bases, with 20 bases separating them. The CDR3 reads CSARSGLGDVGGYTF. CDR3 bases: TGCAGTGCTAGATCGGGACTGGGGGATGTTGGTGGCTACACCTTC.

The chain employs TRBV20-1 and TRBJ2-7; 8 bases match TRBD2. The CDR3 contains 14 residues. The V gene's germline CDR1 is DFQATT and CDR2 SNEGSKA (reference sequence). Trimming removed 0 bases from V and 2 bases from J; junction bases left unmatched: 3. For the CDR3, the DNA is TGCAGTGCTAGAGAGTCCGGGAGGGCCTACGAGCAGTACTTC. It encodes CSARESGRAYEQYF.

The chain links TRBV11-2 to TRBJ2-2; TRBD2 matches at 7 bases. CDR3 length: 18 amino acids. The ends lost 3 bases at V and 1 base at J; junction bases unmatched: 11. Germline loops: CDR1 SGHAT, CDR2 FQNNGV. The CDR3, as DNA: TGTGCCAGCAGCTTCTCCGCCTGGGGAGGGAAGAACACCGGGGAGCTGTTTTTT. It is translated as CASSFSAWGGKNTGELFF.

The V gene is TRBV14, the J gene TRBJ1-1, with D hard to call. The V and J ends lost 2 bases and 7 bases respectively, with 11 bases between them. The CDR3 has 13 residues. The germline V gene has CDR1 SGHDN and CDR2 FVKESK. CDR3 loop: CASSQFSAGEAFF. The CDR3 region has the DNA TGTGCCAGCAGCCAATTTTCGGCGGGTGAAGCTTTCTTT. The full variable domain, in which reference TRBV14 and TRBJ1-1 provide the parts outside the CDR3, is EAGVTQFPSHSVIEKGQTVTLRCDPISGHDNLYWYRRVMGKEIKFLLHFVKESKQDESGMPNNRFLAERTGGTYSTLKVQPAELEDSGVYFCASSQFSAGEAFFGQGTRLTVV.

This clonotype has more than one count but fewer than ten. V usage is TRBV24-1 and J usage is TRBJ2-2; D remains unclear. With 5 bases removed from V and 4 bases from J, the gap between germline ends came to 16 bases. The CDR3 runs 16 residues. Per the germline V gene, CDR1 is KGHDR and CDR2 is SFDVKD. The CDR3 is CATSASSLKATGELFF. The DNA for the CDR3 is TGTGCCACCAGTGCCTCCTCTCTCAAGGCCACCGGGGAGCTGTTTTTT.

This clonotype was detected only a few times. The rearrangement links TRBV7-9 to TRBJ1-2, with D maybe TRBD1 (5 bases). Germline-derived CDR1 and CDR2 are SEHNR and FQNEAQ (reference sequence). Trimming pared 1 base from V and 5 bases from J, leaving 8 bases between. This CDR3 is 13 amino acids long. The CDR3 spells CASSLDGTYGYTF. The DNA of the CDR3 is TGTGCCAGCAGCTTAGATGGGACTTATGGCTACACCTTC.

There are many counts of this clonotype. V usage is TRBV5-1 and J usage is TRBJ2-3, with 7 bases that match TRBD1. The CDR3 is 14 amino acids. The germline CDR1 and CDR2 sequences are SGHRS and YFSETQ. V trimming: 4 bases; J trimming: 0 bases; junction bases outside the gene matches: 2. The CDR3 sequence: CASSRDRSTDTQYF. The DNA for the CDR3 is TGCGCCAGCAGCAGGGACAGAAGCACAGATACGCAGTATTTT. Variable domain in full (rest from reference TRBV5-1 and TRBJ2-3): KAGVTQTPRYLIKTRGQQVTLSCSPISGHRSVSWYQQTPGQGLQFLFEYFSETQRNKGNFPGRFSGRQFSNSRSEMNVSTLELGDSALYLCASSRDRSTDTQYFGPGTRLTVL.

The V gene is TRBV20-1, the J gene TRBJ2-3; D ambiguous. The CDR3 extends over 15 amino acids. The V and J ends lost 0 bases and 1 base respectively, with 11 bases between them. CDR1 and CDR2 (germline): DFQATT, SNEGSKA (reference sequence). CDR3 nucleotides: TGCAGTGCTAGAGATCGGGTTGGAGGCACAGATACGCAGTATTTT. Encoded protein: CSARDRVGGTDTQYF.

The chain has TRBV5-1 and TRBJ2-1; 10 bases agree with TRBD2. Trimming at V came to 1 base and at J to 5 bases, leaving 3 bases not matched to a gene. In germline, CDR1 is SGHRS, CDR2 YFSETQ. The CDR3 has 15 amino acids. Here the CDR3 DNA reads TGCGCCAGCAGCTTGAACGGACTAGCGGACAATGAGCAGTTCTTC. Translating gives CASSLNGLADNEQFF.

This chain uses TRBV6-1 with TRBJ1-5; D might be TRBD1 (5 bases). The CDR3 has 13 amino acids. Germline CDR1 reads MNHNS; CDR2 reads SASEGT. The V and J ends lost 8 bases and 5 bases respectively, with 13 bases between them. Here the CDR3 reads CASAGGGYQPQHF. The CDR3 DNA reads as TGTGCCAGCGCCGGGGGGGGGTATCAGCCCCAGCATTTT.

Note on this clonotype: Mismatch with germline at one junction end may stem from a read error. The chain is built from TRBV20-1 and TRBJ2-2; TRBD1 aligns across 11 bases. Germline CDR1 reads DFQATT; CDR2 reads SNEGSKA (reference sequence). The CDR3 runs 17 residues. Written as DNA, the CDR3 is TGCTGTGCTAGACCTATCCCGGGACAGGGGGACTCTGGGGAGCTGTTTTTT. It yields the protein CCARPIPGQGDSGELFF.

The chain has TRBV7-9 and TRBJ1-2, with 7 bases that match TRBD1. Germline-derived CDR1 and CDR2 are SEHNR and FQNEAQ (reference sequence). The length of the CDR3 is 13 residues. V trimming: 6 bases; J trimming: 8 bases; junction bases outside the gene matches: 9. The CDR3 DNA follows: TGTGCCAGCAGTCAGGGGGTTCTTGAGGGCTACACCTTC. Its protein is CASSQGVLEGYTF.

The chain combines TRBV20-1 with TRBJ2-7, with 14 bases lining up with TRBD2. The CDR3 extends over 15 amino acids. The V gene's germline CDR1 is DFQATT and CDR2 SNEGSKA (reference sequence). V trimming: 6 bases; J trimming: 3 bases; junction bases outside the gene matches: 7. CDR3 nucleotide sequence: TGCAGTGCCCTGCCCGGGACTAGCGGGGGCTACGAGCAGTACTTC. As protein: CSALPGTSGGYEQYF.

The chain combines TRBV2 with TRBJ1-6, with D perhaps matching TRBD1 (5 bases). Germline V lookup: CDR1 SNHLY, CDR2 FYNNEI. The germline V and J ends were trimmed by 3 bases and 8 bases, with 11 bases remaining between them. This CDR3 is 14 amino acids long. The chain's CDR3 is CASSERDWDSPLHF. The CDR3, as DNA: TGTGCCAGCAGTGAGAGGGACTGGGATTCACCCCTCCACTTT.

The genes are TRBV19 and TRBJ1-5, with D perhaps TRBD1 (6 bases). Germline V gene sequence: CDR1 LNHDA, CDR2 SQIVND (reference sequence). The V and J ends lost 2 bases and 7 bases respectively, with 9 bases between them. The CDR3 has 13 residues. CDR3 nucleotides: TGTGCCAGTAGTATAAAGGGGGGGCAGCCCCAGCATTTT. It translates to CASSIKGGQPQHF.

This chain links TRBV5-1 with TRBJ2-6; 7 bases fit TRBD2. Germline CDR1 is SGHRS and CDR2 is YFSETQ. Trimming removed 7 bases from V and 2 bases from J; junction bases left unmatched: 15. CDR3 length: 18 amino acids. CDR3: CASRSGGSVVAGANVLTF. DNA for the CDR3: TGCGCCAGCCGATCCGGGGGGTCGGTAGTTGCTGGGGCCAACGTCCTGACTTTC.

In nucleotides, the CDR3 is TGCAGTGCCTCCAGGGGGCGTCGGAACACTGAAGCTTTCTTT. It yields the protein CSASRGRRNTEAFF. The V call is TRBV20-1, the J call TRBJ1-1, with 8 bases identical to TRBD1. Germline CDR1 DFQATT, CDR2 SNEGSKA (reference sequence). CDR3 size: 14 residues. V trimming: 6 bases; J trimming: 1 base; junction bases outside the gene matches: 7.

The chain couples TRBV10-3 to TRBJ2-1; 12 bases map to TRBD2. Germline CDR1 is ENHRY and CDR2 is SYGVKD. This CDR3 region has 19 residues. V trimming: 6 bases; J trimming: 1 base; junction bases outside the gene matches: 13. The CDR3 bases are TGTGCCATCAGCTCCGGGACTAGCGGGCCCCACGGGTCCTACAATGAGCAGTTCTTC. Translating gives CAISSGTSGPHGSYNEQFF.

The chain links TRBV20-1 to TRBJ1-2; D unresolved. The CDR3 sequence is 13 residues long. The germline V gene encodes CDR1 DFQATT and CDR2 SNEGSKA (reference sequence). V was pared by 5 bases and J by 2 bases, with 12 bases between. The CDR3 here is CSADRTENYGYTF. CDR3 in DNA: TGCAGTGCTGATCGGACGGAGAACTATGGCTACACCTTC.

The gene calls are TRBV11-2 and TRBJ2-3; D is undetermined. This CDR3 has 16 residues. V was pared by 1 base and J by 4 bases, with 15 bases between. Germline V gene data show CDR1 as SGHAT and CDR2 as FQNNGV. The CDR3: CASSLVRALGADTQYF. For the CDR3, the DNA is TGTGCCAGCAGCTTAGTAAGAGCTCTTGGTGCAGATACGCAGTATTTT.

This clonotype appeared many times. The chain is built from TRBV27 and TRBJ2-1; 10 bases agree with TRBD2. The CDR3 is made up of 15 amino acids. Trimming removed 4 bases from V and 5 bases from J; junction bases left unmatched: 5. Per the germline V gene, CDR1 is MNHEY and CDR2 is SMNVEV (reference sequence). The CDR3 DNA reads TGTGCCAGCAGTTCACTAGCGGGACTTAACAATGAGCAGTTCTTC. Translating it yields CASSSLAGLNNEQFF.

Only a few counts were recorded for this clonotype. The chain combines TRBV11-2 with TRBJ2-7; no clear D gene. From germline, CDR1 is SGHAT and CDR2 FQNNGV. Between the trimmed V and J ends, which lost 2 bases and 0 bases, there was a span of 8 bases. The CDR3 is made up of 14 amino acids. The CDR3 protein is CASSLLGNSYEQYV. The CDR3, as DNA: TGTGCCAGCAGCTTATTAGGCAACTCCTACGAGCAGTACGTC.

In this sample, this clonotype turned up a few times. This chain links TRBV7-3 with TRBJ2-1; 14 nucleotides line up with TRBD2. Germline loops: CDR1 SGHTA, CDR2 FQGTGA. Trimming removed 5 bases from V and 8 bases from J; junction bases left unmatched: 5. The CDR3 runs to 15 residues. In DNA form, the CDR3 reads TGTGCCAGCAGCCCGAAGGGACTAGCGGGAGATGAGCAGTTCTTC. Its translation: CASSPKGLAGDEQFF.

This chain uses TRBV12-3 or TRBV12-4 with TRBJ2-7; 7 positions agree with TRBD2. The CDR3 extends over 13 amino acids. Trimming cost V 4 bases and J 6 bases; bases outside gene matches: 6. The CDR3 region has the DNA TGTGCCAGCAGTTGGGGGGGGGGTGTCGAGCAGTACTTC. It yields the protein CASSWGGGVEQYF.

The J gene is TRBJ2-7, the V gene TRBV6-1, with D possibly matching TRBD2 (6 bases). Germline V CDR1 and CDR2: MNHNS, SASEGT. This CDR3 comprises 15 residues. Deletions cut 4 bases from V and 0 bases from J, with 13 bases between. The CDR3 DNA sequence: TGTGCCAGCAGTGGAAAGCGGGCCGGCTCCTACGAGCAGTACTTC. This sequence encodes CASSGKRAGSYEQYF.